The 5 T cell receptor beta chains in this list originate from one sample, sequenced in a study of cytomegalovirus exposure and HLA in healthy donors. The PCR made use of 60 Vbeta and 13 Jbeta primers. TCRdb's copy holds only in-frame clones and misses some; the assay was immunoSEQ multiplex PCR. The sample has under 120,000 clones, 74% seen once. The source material was PBMCs. These receptors were taken from a man aged 50-59 years in good health and CMV-seropositive.

The gene calls are TRBV4-1 and TRBJ2-3; tentatively, D is TRBD2 (5 bases). V lost 4 bases, J lost 4 bases, and 15 bases lay in between. Germline assignment: CDR1 MGHRA and CDR2 YSYEKL. The CDR3 loop spans 15 amino acids. Written as DNA, the CDR3 is TGCGCCAGCAGCCCGGGGTCTATCCGGGCAGATACGCAGTATTTT. This codes for CASSPGSIRADTQYF.

The rearrangement joins TRBV7-6 to TRBJ2-7, with 11 positions matching TRBD2. V was pared by 0 bases and J by 5 bases, with 6 bases of the junction left unmatched. The CDR3 consists of 16 residues. The germline V gene encodes CDR1 SGHVS and CDR2 FNYEAQ. The CDR3 spells CASSLATSGSRNEQYF. In DNA, the CDR3 is TGTGCCAGCAGCTTAGCTACTAGCGGGAGTAGGAACGAGCAGTACTTC.

The chain has TRBV5-5 and TRBJ2-1, with TRBD1 identical over 7 bases. In germline, CDR1 is SGHKS, CDR2 YYEKEE (reference sequence). J lost 4 bases, V lost 2 bases, and 6 bases had no gene match. CDR3 length equals 15 residues. CDR3 sequence: CASSFDPGQYNEQFF. In DNA form, the CDR3 reads TGTGCCAGCAGCTTTGATCCGGGACAGTACAATGAGCAGTTCTTC.

The chain links TRBV5-1 to TRBJ2-7, with a tentative D call TRBD1 (5 bases). Germline V CDR1 and CDR2: SGHRS, YFSETQ. V dropped 2 bases and J dropped 2 bases, with 14 bases sitting between them. The CDR3 loop spans 15 amino acids. CDR3 in DNA: TGCGCCAGCAGCTTTGGGGCGGCAGGACCCTACGAGCAGTACTTC. Translated, it gives CASSFGAAGPYEQYF.

V usage is TRBV6-5 and J usage is TRBJ2-7; perhaps TRBD1 as D (7 bases). V lost 6 bases to trimming and J lost 6 bases, with 12 bases between them. The CDR3 is made up of 12 amino acids. CDR1 is MNHEY, CDR2 SVGAGI, per germline. For the CDR3, the DNA is TGTGCCAGCAGGCCCCAGGGGGGCGAGCAGTACTTC. Protein product: CASRPQGGEQYF.